The T cell receptor (beta chain) under discussion was sequenced for a study of spatial heterogeneity in lung cancer. Study overall: On average, each unique TCR and UMI combination appeared more than ten times in raw reads. Study-level findings and limits: Tumor mutation counts were tracked by expanded intratumoral alpha and beta TCR counts.

Time point: sample taken at primary tumor resection. The ends were cut back, 8 bases at V and 7 bases at J, with 5 bases in the middle. Germline CDR1 reads MNHNS; CDR2 reads SASEGT. The CDR3 totals 10 residues. TCRdb itself ran the 5' RACE reads through MiXCR, one entry per CDR3 protein. The data contain roughly 4,700 distinct CDR3 sequences, roughly 28% of them singletons. This clonotype qualifies as medium-sized (0.01 to 0.1%). Its cognate antigen is unknown. The rearrangement links TRBV6-1 to TRBJ1-4, with D unclear. The source material was lung tumor tissue, sampled at surgery. The receptor was isolated from a male donor with early-stage non-small cell lung cancer. CDR3 in amino acids: CASWGEKLFF. Written as DNA, the CDR3 is TGTGCCAGCTGGGGTGAAAAACTGTTTTTT.